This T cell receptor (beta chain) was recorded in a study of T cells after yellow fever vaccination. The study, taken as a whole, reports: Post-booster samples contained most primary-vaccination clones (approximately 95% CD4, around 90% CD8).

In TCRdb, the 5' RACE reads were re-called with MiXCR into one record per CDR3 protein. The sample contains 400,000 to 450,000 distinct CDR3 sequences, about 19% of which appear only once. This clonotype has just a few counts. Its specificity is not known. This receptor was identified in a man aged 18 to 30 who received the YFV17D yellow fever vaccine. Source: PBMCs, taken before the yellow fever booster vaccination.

CDR3 loop: CASKGQGLPAFGEPYF. The CDR3 coding sequence is TGTGCCAGCAAGGGACAGGGATTGCCAGCGTTCGGGGAGCCTTACTTC. The chain links TRBV27 to TRBJ2-7; 9 nucleotides align to TRBD1. CDR1 and CDR2 from the germline V gene are MNHEY and SMNVEV (reference sequence). V lost 7 bases to trimming and J lost 13 bases; unmatched junction nucleotides: 23. This CDR3 has 16 residues.